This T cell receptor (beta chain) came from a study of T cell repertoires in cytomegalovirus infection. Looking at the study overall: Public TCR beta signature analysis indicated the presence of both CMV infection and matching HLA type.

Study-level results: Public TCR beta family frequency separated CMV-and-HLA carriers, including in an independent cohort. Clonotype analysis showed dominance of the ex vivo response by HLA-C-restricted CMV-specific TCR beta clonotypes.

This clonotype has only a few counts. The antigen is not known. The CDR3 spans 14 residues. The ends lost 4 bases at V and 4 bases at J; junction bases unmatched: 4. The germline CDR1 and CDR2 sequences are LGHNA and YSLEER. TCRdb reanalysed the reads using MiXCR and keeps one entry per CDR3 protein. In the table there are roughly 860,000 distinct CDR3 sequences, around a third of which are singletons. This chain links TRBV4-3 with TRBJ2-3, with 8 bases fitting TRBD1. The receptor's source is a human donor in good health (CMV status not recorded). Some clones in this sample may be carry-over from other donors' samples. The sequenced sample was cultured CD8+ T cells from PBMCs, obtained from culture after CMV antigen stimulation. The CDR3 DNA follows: TGCGCCAGCAGCCCCGACAGGGGTGCAGATACGCAGTATTTT. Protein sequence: CASSPDRGADTQYF.